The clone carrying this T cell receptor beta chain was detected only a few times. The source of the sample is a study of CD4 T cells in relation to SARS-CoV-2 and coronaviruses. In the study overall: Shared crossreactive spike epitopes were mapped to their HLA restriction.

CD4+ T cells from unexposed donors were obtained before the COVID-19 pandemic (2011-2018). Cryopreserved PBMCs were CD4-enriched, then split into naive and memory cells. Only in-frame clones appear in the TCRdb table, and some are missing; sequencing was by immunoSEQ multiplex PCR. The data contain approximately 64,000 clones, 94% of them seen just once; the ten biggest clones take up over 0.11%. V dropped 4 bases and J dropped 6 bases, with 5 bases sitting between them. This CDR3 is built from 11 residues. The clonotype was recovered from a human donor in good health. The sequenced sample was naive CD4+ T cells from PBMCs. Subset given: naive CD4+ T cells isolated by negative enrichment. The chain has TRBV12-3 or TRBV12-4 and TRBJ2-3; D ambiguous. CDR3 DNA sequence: TGTGCCAGCAGTTCCTACGATACGCAGTATTTT. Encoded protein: CASSSYDTQYF.